This entry features one T cell receptor (beta chain) sequence. The V end lost 7 bases, the J end lost 2 bases, and 14 bases lay between the germline ends. CDR1 and CDR2 from the germline V gene are SQVTM and ANQGSEA. The CDR3 sequence is 13 residues long. From blood CD8+ and CD4+ T cells, the TCR beta chain was sequenced. Recently defined diagnostic criteria for definite or probable disease were fulfilled by Susac syndrome patients. This record comes from a study of CD8 T cells in Susac syndrome. RNA in amounts of roughly 0.5 to 1 ug was reverse transcribed with random hexamers. TCRdb used MiXCR to reprocess the immunoSEQ multiplex PCR reads, holding one entry per CDR3 protein. In the table there are about 180,000 distinct CDR3 sequences, around 94% of which are singletons.

The chain employs TRBV29-1 and TRBJ1-1, with TRBD1 as a possible D gene (5 bases). The sequencing sample was made of CD4+ T cells from PBMCs. This receptor was identified in a human donor with Susac syndrome. CDR3 sequence (DNA): TGCAGCGCTCTTGGTTGGACAAACACTGAAGCTTTCTTT. The encoded protein is CSALGWTNTEAFF.